Reported below is one TCR beta chain. The target antigen is unknown. The source of the sample is a study of T cells after yellow fever vaccination. CDR1 is MNHEY, CDR2 SVGAGI, per germline. The ends were cut back, 0 bases at V and 6 bases at J, with 12 bases in the middle. The CDR3 is made up of 14 amino acids. Each CDR3 protein gets one entry after TCRdb re-called the 5' RACE reads with MiXCR. The table has just over 250,000 distinct CDR3 sequences, 5.2% seen once. Study results and limitations: Post-booster repertoires again held most primary-vaccination clones (about 96% CD4, 88% CD8).

The source was CD4+ T cells sorted from PBMCs, collected on the day of the yellow fever booster vaccination. This chain joins TRBV6-5 and TRBJ2-7; the D gene could be TRBD1 or TRBD2 (5 bases each). The TCR comes from a man younger than 35 who received the YFV17D yellow fever vaccine. CDR3 in DNA: TGTGCCAGCAGTTACTCGGGACGGACTCCCGAGCAGTACTTC. This translates into CASSYSGRTPEQYF.